This T cell receptor beta chain was captured in a study of PD-1 blockade in mismatch repair-deficient tumors. Sequencing used immunoSEQ multiplex PCR; TCRdb keeps in-frame clones, though not all of them. Seen here are around 51,000 clones, around 85% observed once, and the top ten hold about 8.3%. The CDR3 loop spans 16 amino acids. Germline V lookup: CDR1 MNHEY, CDR2 SVGAGI. Trimming removed 0 bases from V and 2 bases from J, with 10 bases in between. The gene calls are TRBV6-5 and TRBJ2-2; D gene unclear. The TCR comes from an adult with mismatch repair-deficient cancer. Sequencing was performed on peripheral blood, taken approximately 18 weeks after starting pembrolizumab. The CDR3 DNA reads TGTGCCAGCAGTTACTCGCGGAATCTTAACACCGGGGAGCTGTTTTTT. The encoded protein is CASSYSRNLNTGELFF.